These 25 T cell receptor beta chains came from one sample sequenced in a study of cytomegalovirus exposure and HLA in healthy donors. PCR was performed using 60 Vbeta and 13 Jbeta primers. The protocol was immunoSEQ multiplex PCR, while the TCRdb copy is restricted to in-frame clones and leaves out a portion. Of fewer than 110,000 clones listed, 82% were seen once; the top ten hold less than 3.5%. What was sequenced was PBMCs. Receptor source: a man aged 25-40 years in good health and CMV-seropositive.

The rearrangement uses TRBV5-1 and TRBJ1-4; D is unresolved. Germline V gene lookup returns CDR1 SGHRS and CDR2 YFSETQ. There are 16 residues in the CDR3. The V and J ends lost 5 bases and 4 bases respectively, with 18 bases between them. In DNA form, the CDR3 reads TGCGCCAGCAGACCTTTAGACCGGGAATTTAATGAAAAACTGTTTTTT. Its protein is CASRPLDREFNEKLFF. The whole variable domain, remainder taken from reference TRBV5-1 and TRBJ1-4, is KAGVTQTPRYLIKTRGQQVTLSCSPISGHRSVSWYQQTPGQGLQFLFEYFSETQRNKGNFPGRFSGRQFSNSRSEMNVSTLELGDSALYLCASRPLDREFNEKLFFGSGTQLSVL.

This clone has a single count. The chain joins TRBV7-9 to TRBJ2-1, with D possibly TRBD1 on 5 matching bases. The CDR3 contains 12 residues. Trimming pared 5 bases from V and 6 bases from J, leaving 8 bases between. Looked up from germline, CDR1 is SEHNR and CDR2 is FQNEAQ (reference sequence). The CDR3 coding sequence is TGTGCCAGCAGCGGGGCTCGCAATGAGCAGTTCTTC. This codes for CASSGARNEQFF.

The rearrangement uses TRBV6-6 and TRBJ1-1; D unclear. Germline values: CDR1 MNHNY, CDR2 SVGAGI (reference sequence). The V and J ends lost 6 bases and 0 bases respectively, with 11 bases between them. The CDR3 loop spans 14 amino acids. The CDR3 spells CASSLLTVNTEAFF. CDR3 nucleotide sequence: TGTGCCAGCAGCCTCCTAACAGTGAACACTGAAGCTTTCTTT.

The chain recombines TRBV11-3 with TRBJ2-7; 7 bases agree with TRBD1. Trimming removed 1 base from V and 5 bases from J; junction bases left unmatched: 2. Germline V CDR1 and CDR2: SGHNT, YENEEA. The length of the CDR3 is 13 residues. The CDR3 spells CASSLGTGHEQYF. In nucleotides, the CDR3 is TGTGCCAGCAGCTTAGGGACAGGCCACGAGCAGTACTTC. Supplemented by reference TRBV11-3 and TRBJ2-7, the full variable domain reads EAGVVQSPRYKIIEKKQPVAFWCNPISGHNTLYWYLQNLGQGPELLIRYENEEAVDDSQLPKDRFSAERLKGVDSTLKIQPAELGDSAVYLCASSLGTGHEQYFGPGTRLTVT.

The chain employs TRBV2 and TRBJ2-2, with D perhaps matching TRBD2 (5 bases). V was cut by 4 bases and J by 5 bases, with 8 bases left in between. This CDR3 region has 13 residues. Germline loops: CDR1 SNHLY, CDR2 FYNNEI. For the CDR3, the DNA is TGTGCCAGCAGTGGGGAGTATACCGGGGAGCTGTTTTTT. Translating it yields CASSGEYTGELFF.

This clone was picked up a small number of times. The chain is built from TRBV2 and TRBJ2-5, with 12 bases that match TRBD2. V lost 4 bases to trimming and J lost 5 bases; unmatched junction nucleotides: 14. Germline lookup yields CDR1 SNHLY and CDR2 FYNNEI. There are 18 residues in the CDR3. The CDR3: CASSAGLAGFSSGETQYF. CDR3 nucleotides: TGTGCCAGCAGTGCCGGACTAGCGGGGTTTTCTTCCGGGGAGACCCAGTACTTC.

V is TRBV5-4 and J is TRBJ1-3; 7 bases agree with TRBD1. J lost 4 bases, V lost 1 base, and 8 bases had no gene match. This CDR3 is 16 amino acids long. Germline V gives CDR1 SGHNT, CDR2 YYREEE (reference sequence). CDR3 coding DNA: TGTGCCAGCAGCTTGCAGGGACAGCATACGGGAAACACCATATATTTT. Protein sequence: CASSLQGQHTGNTIYF. Drawing the rest from reference TRBV5-4 and TRBJ1-3, the complete variable domain is ETGVTQSPTHLIKTRGQQVTLRCSSQSGHNTVSWYQQALGQGPQFIFQYYREEENGRGNFPPRFSGLQFPNYSSELNVNALELDDSALYLCASSLQGQHTGNTIYFGEGSWLTVV.

V gene TRBV5-1 combines with J gene TRBJ1-6, with 8 positions matching TRBD1. The CDR3 extends over 17 amino acids. The V gene's germline CDR1 is SGHRS and CDR2 YFSETQ. J lost 0 bases, V lost 5 bases, and 7 bases had no gene match. The CDR3: CASRETGASSYNSPLHF. Written as DNA, the CDR3 is TGCGCCAGCAGAGAGACAGGGGCGAGCTCCTATAATTCACCCCTCCACTTT.

V and J are TRBV2 and TRBJ1-3, with TRBD1 matching over 8 bases. Unmatched junction bases numbered 4, after V lost 6 bases and J lost 3 bases. The CDR3 runs 14 residues. The germline gives CDR1 SNHLY, CDR2 FYNNEI. This CDR3 reads CASSEDRVGNTIYF. In DNA form, the CDR3 reads TGTGCCAGCAGCGAGGACAGGGTTGGAAACACCATATATTTT.

The gene calls are TRBV12-5 and TRBJ2-7; TRBD1 agrees at 7 bases. V lost 0 bases, J lost 0 bases, and 5 bases stayed unmatched. The CDR3 is made up of 16 amino acids. Germline lookup yields CDR1 LGHNT and CDR2 FRNRAP. CDR3 DNA: TGTGCTAGTGGTTTGGTACCCCAGGGGGACTCCTACGAGCAGTACTTC. Its protein product is CASGLVPQGDSYEQYF.

The chain combines TRBV28 with TRBJ2-1; D unclear. Trimming cost V 5 bases and J 0 bases, with 11 bases left between them. The germline V gene has CDR1 MDHEN and CDR2 SYDVKM. This CDR3 is 15 amino acids long. This CDR3 reads CASSRRLGSYNEQFF. The DNA for the CDR3 is TGTGCCAGCAGTCGCAGGCTGGGCTCCTACAATGAGCAGTTCTTC.

For this clone: In the same sample, other DNA sequences code for this CDR3. This chain's CDR3 is CASSLRLQETQYF. The CDR3 DNA reads as TGTGCCAGCAGCTTGAGGCTACAAGAGACCCAGTACTTC. This chain uses TRBV7-2 with TRBJ2-5; D remains unclear. Germline V lookup: CDR1 SGHTA, CDR2 FQGNSA. V lost 3 bases and J 2 bases, leaving 7 bases between the germline ends. The CDR3 runs 13 residues.

In this sample, this clone turned up once. The germline gene is not matched at one end of the junction; a read error may be the cause. The CDR3 reads CASSSGVRQETQHF. The CDR3 DNA sequence: TGTGCCAGTAGTTCAGGGGTTCGACAAGAGACCCAGCACTTC. This chain joins TRBV19 and TRBJ2-5, with D possibly TRBD1 on 6 matching bases. The CDR3 length is 14 residues. Germline values: CDR1 LNHDA, CDR2 SQIVND (reference sequence). The full variable domain, completed using reference TRBV19 and TRBJ2-5, is DGGITQSPKYLFRKEGQNVTLSCEQNLNHDAMYWYRQDPGQGLRLIYYSQIVNDFQKGDIAEGYSVSREKKESFPLTVTSAQKNPTAFYLCASSSGVRQETQHFGPGTRLLVL.

The chain recombines TRBV6-5 with TRBJ1-1, with a possible D match to TRBD1 (5 bases). The CDR3 extends over 13 amino acids. V gave up 11 bases and J gave up 1 base, with 14 bases separating them. Germline V gene sequence: CDR1 MNHEY, CDR2 SVGAGI. This CDR3 reads CAAAVQENTEAFF. The CDR3 DNA sequence: TGTGCCGCGGCGGTACAGGAGAACACTGAAGCTTTCTTT.

This clone was seen a few times. This chain uses TRBV30 with TRBJ2-3, with no clear D. The CDR3 runs to 13 residues. Germline V gene sequence: CDR1 GTSNPN, CDR2 SVGIG (reference sequence). V lost 1 base to trimming and J lost 6 bases, with 11 bases between them. The DNA for the CDR3 is TGTGCCTGGAGTGCTATGAGTTTTGATACGCAGTATTTT. Translated, it gives CAWSAMSFDTQYF.

The CDR3 nucleotides are TGTGCCAGTAGTATAAGCGCGGGGCTCGACACCGGGGAGCTGTTTTTT. Translated, it gives CASSISAGLDTGELFF. The V gene is TRBV19, the J gene TRBJ2-2; a weak D match, TRBD2 (6 bases). CDR3 length: 16 amino acids. Germline CDR1 and CDR2: LNHDA and SQIVND (reference sequence). V lost 2 bases to trimming and J lost 3 bases, with 13 bases between them.

The chain employs TRBV5-5 and TRBJ2-3; 8 bases agree with TRBD1. Germline lookup yields CDR1 SGHKS and CDR2 YYEKEE (reference sequence). V dropped 0 bases and J dropped 7; count of bases not matched to a gene: 7. CDR3 length equals 15 residues. The CDR3 bases are TGTGCCAGCAGCTTGGTGGGACAGGTAGGAAATACGCAGTATTTT. Amino acid sequence: CASSLVGQVGNTQYF.

Turning to this clone: One end of the junction does not line up with germline, which may come from a read error. J is TRBJ2-1 and V is TRBV7-2; 8 bases map to TRBD2. There are 18 residues in the CDR3. Germline V gives CDR1 SGHTA, CDR2 FQGNSA. This CDR3 reads CASSLVPAGAVSHNEQFF. The CDR3, as DNA: TGTGCCAGCAGCTTAGTTCCAGCGGGGGCCGTCTCCCACAATGAGCAGTTCTTC. Full variable domain (remainder filled in from reference TRBV7-2 and TRBJ2-1): GAGVSQSPSNKVTEKGKDVELRCDPISGHTALYWYRQSLGQGLEFLIYFQGNSAPDKSGLPSDRFSAERTGGSVSTLTIQRTQQEDSAVYLCASSLVPAGAVSHNEQFFGPGTRLTVL.

The J gene is TRBJ1-2, the V gene TRBV6-5, with 8 bases identical to TRBD1. The junction had 0 bases not matched to a gene; V was cut back by 6 bases and J by 3 bases. The CDR3 has 12 residues. Germline CDR1 reads MNHEY; CDR2 reads SVGAGI. The CDR3 bases are TGTGCCAGCAGGACAGGGGACTATGGCTACACCTTC. This translates into CASRTGDYGYTF.

This clone was counted a few times. V gene TRBV14 combines with J gene TRBJ2-7, with 8 bases fitting TRBD1. J lost 2 bases, V lost 5 bases, and 8 bases had no gene match. CDR3 length: 15 amino acids. CDR1 and CDR2 from the germline V gene are SGHDN and FVKESK. CDR3 sequence: CASSFGTGATYEQYF. For the CDR3, the DNA is TGTGCCAGCAGCTTTGGGACAGGAGCCACCTACGAGCAGTACTTC. Full variable domain (remainder filled in from reference TRBV14 and TRBJ2-7): EAGVTQFPSHSVIEKGQTVTLRCDPISGHDNLYWYRRVMGKEIKFLLHFVKESKQDESGMPNNRFLAERTGGTYSTLKVQPAELEDSGVYFCASSFGTGATYEQYFGPGTRLTVT.

This rearrangement joins TRBV11-3 to TRBJ2-5; the D is unclear. The CDR3 has 12 amino acids. Trimming cost V 0 bases and J 5 bases, with 4 bases left between them. Germline V gene data show CDR1 as SGHNT and CDR2 as YENEEA. As DNA, the CDR3 is TGTGCCAGCAGCTTAGACAGGGAGACCCAGTACTTC. The encoded protein is CASSLDRETQYF.

V and J are TRBV23-1 and TRBJ1-2, with TRBD1 matching 7 bases. TRBV23-1 is marked as an open reading frame, function uncertain. Trimming at V came to 6 bases and at J to 6 bases, leaving 19 bases not matched to a gene. The CDR3 loop spans 17 amino acids. This CDR3 is CASSPLREGARFDGYTF. CDR3 in DNA: TGCGCCAGCAGCCCACTACGGGAGGGGGCGCGGTTCGATGGCTACACCTTC.

The CDR3 reads CASSPSGLAGVADTQYF. In DNA form, the CDR3 reads TGTGCCAGCAGCCCTTCGGGACTAGCGGGGGTGGCAGATACGCAGTATTTT. The rearrangement joins TRBV4-2 to TRBJ2-3; 14 nucleotides align to TRBD2. J was trimmed by 4 bases and V by 4 bases; bases with no gene match: 7. This CDR3 contains 17 residues. The germline CDR1 and CDR2 sequences are LGHNA and YNFKEQ.

The chain uses TRBV5-8 and TRBJ1-2, with D unresolved. V was cut by 0 bases and J by 8 bases, with 11 bases left in between. The germline gives CDR1 SGHTS, CDR2 YDEGEE. The CDR3 covers 13 residues. The CDR3 nucleotides are TGTGCCAGCAGCTTGGCCTCTAGTTTCGGCTACACCTTC. Its translation: CASSLASSFGYTF.

The chain combines TRBV4-1 with TRBJ1-2; 8 nucleotides align to TRBD1. The V gene end was trimmed by 1 base and the J gene end by 4 bases; junction bases not matched to a gene: 5. The germline V gene has CDR1 MGHRA and CDR2 YSYEKL. The CDR3 length is 15 residues. The CDR3 bases are TGCGCCAGCAGCCAAGTCCCAGGGGGCAGCTATGGCTACACCTTC. Translation gives CASSQVPGGSYGYTF.